This record looks at one TCR beta chain sequence and its context. Germline V gives CDR1 LGHDT, CDR2 YNNKEL (reference sequence). Trimming cost V 2 bases and J 9 bases; bases outside gene matches: 5. This CDR3 has 13 residues. This table comes from immunoSEQ multiplex PCR, and its TCRdb copy is limited to in-frame clones, with some not included. The data contain under 35,000 clones, around nine tenths of them singletons. This entry is derived from a study of blood T cell repertoires in COVID-19. Sequencing input: peripheral blood. This sequence originates from a man between 60 and 75 years old with active COVID-19. This chain links TRBV3-1 (or the pseudogene TRBV3-2) with TRBJ1-1; 8 nucleotides line up with TRBD1. CDR3 in amino acids: CASSQRGQDKAFF. For the CDR3, the DNA is TGTGCCAGCAGCCAAAGGGGACAGGATAAAGCTTTCTTT.